This paragraph covers one TCR beta chain sequence. This sample is drawn from a study of T cell changes during pregnancy in multiple sclerosis. Profiling relied on immunoSEQ multiplex PCR, and the TCRdb table lists in-frame clones only, not all of them. The data hold roughly 26,000 clones, with nearly 90% observed a single time. The specimen was CD8+ T cells from peripheral blood mononuclear cells, collected in the second trimester of pregnancy. This TCR derives from a female donor with multiple sclerosis, enrolled in a pregnancy study.

Written as DNA, the CDR3 is TGTGCCAGCAGCTTAGTTGGTTTCGGGACAGGGAACACTGAAGCTTTCTTT. Translated, it gives CASSLVGFGTGNTEAFF. The V gene is TRBV11-2, the J gene TRBJ1-1; TRBD1 matches at 8 bases. J was trimmed by 1 base and V by 1 base; bases with no gene match: 8. CDR1 is SGHAT and CDR2 is FQNNGV in the germline V gene. The CDR3 covers 17 residues.